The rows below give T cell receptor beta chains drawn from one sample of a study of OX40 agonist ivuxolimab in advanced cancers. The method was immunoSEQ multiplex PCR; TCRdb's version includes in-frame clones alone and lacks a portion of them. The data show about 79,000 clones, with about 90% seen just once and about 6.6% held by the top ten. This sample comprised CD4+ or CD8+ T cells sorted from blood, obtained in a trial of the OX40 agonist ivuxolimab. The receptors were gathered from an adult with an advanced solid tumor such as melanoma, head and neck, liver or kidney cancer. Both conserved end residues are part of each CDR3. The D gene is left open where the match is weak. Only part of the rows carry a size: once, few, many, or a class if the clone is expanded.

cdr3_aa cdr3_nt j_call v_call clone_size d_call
CASSILSGVGEQYF TGTGCCAGTAGTATCTTGTCGGGGGTGGGAGAGCAGTACTTC TRBJ2-7 TRBV19 NA NA
CASSLGAGGPGETQYF TGTGCCAGCAGCCTGGGTGCGGGAGGGCCTGGGGAGACCCAGTACTTC TRBJ2-5 TRBV5-4 NA TRBD2
CASTGTEHNEQFF TGTGCCAGCACCGGGACGGAGCACAATGAGCAGTTCTTC TRBJ2-1 TRBV6-5 NA NA
CASSQAQNNSPLHF TGTGCCAGCAGCCAAGCACAGAATAATTCACCCCTCCACTTT TRBJ1-6 TRBV4-2 NA NA
CASSGGLSNQPQHF TGTGCCAGCAGTGGCGGGCTAAGCAATCAGCCCCAGCATTTT TRBJ1-5 TRBV27 NA NA
CASSAGGGSETQYF TGTGCCAGCAGCGCAGGGGGCGGGAGTGAGACCCAGTACTTC TRBJ2-5 TRBV7-3 NA NA
CASSEWGQPQHF TGTGCCAGCAGTGAATGGGGTCAGCCCCAGCATTTT TRBJ1-5 TRBV6-1 NA NA
CASSSFGLSDNNEQFF TGTGCCAGCAGCTCTTTTGGACTTAGCGACAACAATGAGCAGTTCTTC TRBJ2-1 TRBV11-2 NA NA
CASSFTSGSTDTQYF TGTGCCAGCAGCTTTACTAGCGGGAGCACAGATACGCAGTATTTT TRBJ2-3 TRBV11-2 NA TRBD2
CASGLVRSGTSTYTDTQYF TGTGCTAGTGGTTTGGTCCGAAGCGGGACCTCGACTTACACAGATACGCAGTATTTT TRBJ2-3 TRBV12-5 NA TRBD2
CASSLASIPYEQYF TGTGCCAGCAGTTTGGCTAGTATCCCTTACGAGCAGTACTTC TRBJ2-7 TRBV28 NA NA
CASSLERDRGLNTEAFF TGTGCCAGCAGCTTAGAGAGGGACAGGGGGCTGAACACTGAAGCTTTCTTT TRBJ1-1 TRBV7-6 NA TRBD1
CSVAPSGLLSHEQFF TGCAGCGTTGCCCCCTCGGGGCTTCTAAGCCATGAGCAGTTCTTC TRBJ2-1 TRBV29-1 NA NA
CASRGQGSGYTF TGTGCCAGTAGGGGACAGGGGTCAGGCTACACCTTC TRBJ1-2 TRBV19 NA TRBD1
CASSLVADQAGYTF TGCGCCAGCAGCTTGGTTGCGGACCAGGCGGGCTACACCTTC TRBJ1-2 TRBV5-1 NA NA
CASSLRPGQPQHF TGTGCCAGCAGCCTCAGGCCCGGGCAGCCCCAGCATTTT TRBJ1-5 TRBV6-5 NA NA
CASSLGGRLAGGYEQYF TGCGCCAGCAGCTTGGGGGGGCGGCTAGCGGGAGGTTACGAGCAGTACTTC TRBJ2-7 TRBV5-1 NA TRBD2
CASSTWTGGANNEQFF TGTGCCAGCAGTACCTGGACAGGTGGGGCCAACAATGAGCAGTTCTTC TRBJ2-1 TRBV27 NA TRBD1
CASSVRDRGYGTQYF TGTGCCAGCAGTGTCCGGGACAGGGGGTATGGGACCCAGTACTTC TRBJ2-5 TRBV2 NA TRBD1
CASSAPGLEAYEQYF TGTGCCAGCAGCGCCCCGGGACTAGAGGCCTACGAGCAGTACTTC TRBJ2-7 TRBV5-4 NA TRBD2
CASSLFGGTYGYTF TGTGCCAGCAGTTTATTTGGGGGAACTTATGGCTACACCTTC TRBJ1-2 TRBV27 NA NA
CASSYLGGRNTEAFF TGCGCCAGCAGCTACCTAGGGGGTCGGAACACTGAAGCTTTCTTT TRBJ1-1 TRBV5-1 NA NA
CASSLAPRDEAFF TGCGCCAGCAGCTTGGCCCCCCGGGATGAAGCTTTCTTT TRBJ1-1 TRBV5-1 NA NA
CASSQAPGLSYEQYF TGCGCCAGCAGCCAAGCGCCAGGGCTTTCCTACGAGCAGTACTTC TRBJ2-7 TRBV4-1 NA NA
CASSPLGGGRMVYNEQFF TGTGCCAGCAGCCCCCTGGGTGGCGGGAGAATGGTCTACAATGAGCAGTTCTTC TRBJ2-1 TRBV7-6 NA TRBD2
CASSQEGAFRTNEKLFF TGTGCCAGCAGCCAAGAGGGGGCCTTTAGAACTAATGAAAAACTGTTTTTT TRBJ1-4 TRBV4-2 NA NA
CASSLNHGIRVADTQYF TGTGCCAGCAGCTTAAATCACGGGATAAGAGTTGCAGATACGCAGTATTTT TRBJ2-3 TRBV11-2 NA NA
CASSNPGLAGGPFNEQFF TGCGCCAGCAGCAACCCGGGACTAGCGGGAGGGCCGTTCAATGAGCAGTTCTTC TRBJ2-1 TRBV4-1 once TRBD2
CASNPTSGRAATDTQYF TGTGCCAGCAATCCGACTAGCGGGAGGGCCGCCACAGATACGCAGTATTTT TRBJ2-3 TRBV9 NA TRBD2
CASSRLKPSGGETQYF TGTGCCAGCAGCAGGCTTAAGCCTAGCGGGGGGGAGACCCAGTACTTC TRBJ2-5 TRBV11-2 NA TRBD2
CASSPPNYGYTF TGTGCCAGCAGCCCACCTAACTATGGCTACACCTTC TRBJ1-2 TRBV28 NA NA
CASSSLYGRGNPGELFF TGTGCCAGTAGCTCTCTTTATGGACGGGGCAACCCCGGGGAGCTGTTTTTT TRBJ2-2 TRBV7-6 NA NA
CASSVYEQYF TGTGCCAGCAGTGTTTACGAGCAGTACTTC TRBJ2-7 TRBV2 NA NA
CASSGGNGYTF TGTGCCAGCAGCGGGGGGAATGGCTACACCTTC TRBJ1-2 TRBV6-6 NA NA
CASSQDLGTQETQYF TGTGCCAGCAGCCAAGATCTTGGGACCCAGGAGACCCAGTACTTC TRBJ2-5 TRBV14 NA NA
CASSLDRTDTQYF TGTGCCAGCAGCCTCGACCGCACAGATACGCAGTATTTT TRBJ2-3 TRBV11-1 NA NA
CASSHEPGQGGQPQHF TGTGCCAGCTCACATGAACCGGGACAGGGCGGTCAGCCCCAGCATTTT TRBJ1-5 TRBV18 NA TRBD1
CASIRGLAGNTGELFF TGTGCCAGCATCCGGGGACTAGCGGGAAACACCGGGGAGCTGTTTTTT TRBJ2-2 TRBV11-2 NA TRBD2
CASSHGLGYEQYF TGTGCCAGCAGCCATGGACTAGGGTACGAGCAGTACTTC TRBJ2-7 TRBV7-2 once TRBD2
CASSPPGSSYEQYF TGTGCCAGCTCACCCCCAGGGAGTAGCTACGAGCAGTACTTC TRBJ2-7 TRBV18 once NA
CASSRPGLANDNEQFF TGTGCCAGCAGCCGACCGGGACTAGCGAACGACAATGAGCAGTTCTTC TRBJ2-1 TRBV7-2 NA TRBD2
CSVETGVYEQYF TGCAGCGTTGAAACAGGGGTCTACGAGCAGTACTTC TRBJ2-7 TRBV29-1 NA TRBD1
CSAISGTLIHEQYF TGCAGCGCCATCTCCGGGACATTAATACACGAGCAGTACTTC TRBJ2-7 TRBV29-1 NA NA
CASSVADTQYF TGTGCCAGCAGCGTGGCAGATACGCAGTATTTT TRBJ2-3 TRBV5-6 NA NA
CASSPRGSGANVLTF TGTGCCAGCTCACCCAGGGGGTCTGGGGCCAACGTCCTGACTTTC TRBJ2-6 TRBV18 NA TRBD1
CASSPGQVYSGNTIYF TGTGCCAGCTCACCAGGACAGGTTTACTCTGGAAACACCATATATTTT TRBJ1-3 TRBV18 NA TRBD1
CASRLNRGTGELFF TGTGCCAGCAGATTAAACAGGGGCACCGGGGAGCTGTTTTTT TRBJ2-2 TRBV2 NA TRBD1
CASRTGPSYEQYF TGTGCCAGCCGGACAGGGCCTTCCTACGAGCAGTACTTC TRBJ2-7 TRBV2 NA TRBD1